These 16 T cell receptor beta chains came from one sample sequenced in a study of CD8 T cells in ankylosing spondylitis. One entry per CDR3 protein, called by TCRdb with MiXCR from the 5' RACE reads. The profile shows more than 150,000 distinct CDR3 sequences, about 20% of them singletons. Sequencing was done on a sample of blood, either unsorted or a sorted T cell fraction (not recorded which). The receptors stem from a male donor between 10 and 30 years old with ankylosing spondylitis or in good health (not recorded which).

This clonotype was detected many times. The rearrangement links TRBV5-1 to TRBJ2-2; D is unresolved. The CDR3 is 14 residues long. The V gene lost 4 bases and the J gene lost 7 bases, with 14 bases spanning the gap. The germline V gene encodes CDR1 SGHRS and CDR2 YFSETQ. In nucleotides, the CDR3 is TGCGCCAGCAGCCTCGACACCAAAGGCGGGGAGCTGTTTTTT. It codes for CASSLDTKGGELFF.

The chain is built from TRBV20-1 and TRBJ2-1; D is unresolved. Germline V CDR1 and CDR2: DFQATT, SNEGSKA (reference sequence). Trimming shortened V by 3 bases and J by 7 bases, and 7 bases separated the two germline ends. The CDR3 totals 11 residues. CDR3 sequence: CSASFLNEQFF. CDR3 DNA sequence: TGCAGTGCTAGCTTCTTGAATGAGCAGTTCTTC.

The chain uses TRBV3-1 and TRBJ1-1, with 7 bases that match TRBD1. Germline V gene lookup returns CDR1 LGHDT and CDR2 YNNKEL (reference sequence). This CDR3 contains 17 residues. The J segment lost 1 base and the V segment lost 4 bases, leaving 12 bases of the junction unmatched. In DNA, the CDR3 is TGTGCCAGCAGCCCCTTGGGTAGGGGGCCGAGGAACACTGAAGCTTTCTTT. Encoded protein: CASSPLGRGPRNTEAFF.

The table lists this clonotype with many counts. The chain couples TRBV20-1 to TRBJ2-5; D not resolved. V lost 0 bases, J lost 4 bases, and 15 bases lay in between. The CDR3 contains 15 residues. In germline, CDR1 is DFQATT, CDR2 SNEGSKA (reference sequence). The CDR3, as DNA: TGCAGTGCTAGAGACCACGGGCAGTTCGGAGAGACCCAGTACTTC. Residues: CSARDHGQFGETQYF.

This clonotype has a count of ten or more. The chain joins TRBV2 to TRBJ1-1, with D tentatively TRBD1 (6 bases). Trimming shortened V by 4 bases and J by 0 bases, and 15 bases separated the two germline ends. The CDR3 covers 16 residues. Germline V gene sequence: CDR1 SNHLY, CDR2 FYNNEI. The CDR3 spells CASSGRNYRVNTEAFF. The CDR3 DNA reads TGTGCCAGCAGTGGAAGGAATTACAGGGTGAACACTGAAGCTTTCTTT.

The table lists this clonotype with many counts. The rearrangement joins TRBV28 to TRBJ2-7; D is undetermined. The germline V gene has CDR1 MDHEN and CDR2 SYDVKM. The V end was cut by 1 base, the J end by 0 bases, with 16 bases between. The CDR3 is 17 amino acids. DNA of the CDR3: TGTGCCAGCAGTTTATTGCCCCTCTCTGGACCCTCCTACGAGCAGTACTTC. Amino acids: CASSLLPLSGPSYEQYF.

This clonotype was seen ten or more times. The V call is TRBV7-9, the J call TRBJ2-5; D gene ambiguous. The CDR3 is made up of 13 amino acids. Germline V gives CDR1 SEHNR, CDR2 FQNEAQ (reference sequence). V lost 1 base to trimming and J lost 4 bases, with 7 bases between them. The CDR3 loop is CASSLDLGETQYF. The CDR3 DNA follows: TGTGCCAGCAGCTTAGACTTAGGAGAGACCCAGTACTTC. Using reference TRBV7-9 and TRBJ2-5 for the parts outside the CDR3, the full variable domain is DTGVSQNPRHKITKRGQNVTFRCDPISEHNRLYWYRQTLGQGPEFLTYFQNEAQLEKSRLLSDRFSAERPKGSFSTLEIQRTEQGDSAMYLCASSLDLGETQYFGPGTRLLVL.

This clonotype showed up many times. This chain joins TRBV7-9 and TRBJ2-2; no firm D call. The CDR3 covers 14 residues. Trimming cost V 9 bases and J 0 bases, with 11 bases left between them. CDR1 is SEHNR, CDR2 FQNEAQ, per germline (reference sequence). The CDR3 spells CARDWITNTGELFF. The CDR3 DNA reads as TGTGCCAGGGATTGGATAACGAACACCGGGGAGCTGTTTTTT.

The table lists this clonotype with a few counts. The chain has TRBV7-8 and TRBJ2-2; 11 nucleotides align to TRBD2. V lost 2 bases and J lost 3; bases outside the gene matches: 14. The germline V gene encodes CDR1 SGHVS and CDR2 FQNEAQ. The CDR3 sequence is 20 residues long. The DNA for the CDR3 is TGTGCCAGCAGCTTAAACCCCCAACTAGCGGGAGTATCGGACACCGGGGAGCTGTTTTTT. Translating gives CASSLNPQLAGVSDTGELFF.

This CDR3 is CSVEVGSGYTF. In DNA, the CDR3 is TGCAGCGTTGAAGTTGGGAGTGGCTACACCTTC. The rearrangement joins TRBV29-1 to TRBJ1-2; no clear D gene. The V and J ends lost 1 base and 7 bases respectively, with 7 bases between them. CDR3 length: 11 residues. Germline-derived CDR1 and CDR2 are SQVTM and ANQGSEA.

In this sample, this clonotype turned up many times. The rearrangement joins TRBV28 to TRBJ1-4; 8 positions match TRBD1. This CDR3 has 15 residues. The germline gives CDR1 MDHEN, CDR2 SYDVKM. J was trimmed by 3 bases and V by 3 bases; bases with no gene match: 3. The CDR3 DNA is TGTGCCAGCAGTTTTAACAGGGGGGCTAATGAAAAACTGTTTTTT. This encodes CASSFNRGANEKLFF.

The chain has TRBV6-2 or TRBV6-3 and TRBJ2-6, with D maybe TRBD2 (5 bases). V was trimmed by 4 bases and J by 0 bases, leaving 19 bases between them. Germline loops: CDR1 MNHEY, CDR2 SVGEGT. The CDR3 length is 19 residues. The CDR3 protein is CASSFYVRGVLSGANVLTF. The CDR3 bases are TGTGCCAGCAGTTTTTACGTCCGGGGTGTCCTCTCTGGGGCCAACGTCCTGACTTTC.

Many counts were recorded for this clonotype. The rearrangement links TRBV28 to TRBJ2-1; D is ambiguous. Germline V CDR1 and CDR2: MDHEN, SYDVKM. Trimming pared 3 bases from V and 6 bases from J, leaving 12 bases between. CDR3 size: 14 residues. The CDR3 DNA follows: TGTGCCAGCAGTTTTCCCCCAGCCGGCAATGAGCAGTTCTTC. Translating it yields CASSFPPAGNEQFF.

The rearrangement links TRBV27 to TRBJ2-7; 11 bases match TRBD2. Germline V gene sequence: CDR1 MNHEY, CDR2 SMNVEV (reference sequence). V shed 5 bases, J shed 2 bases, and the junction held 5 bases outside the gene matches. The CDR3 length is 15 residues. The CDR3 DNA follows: TGTGCCAGCAGTCCCGGGACTAGCGGAACCTACGAGCAGTACGTC. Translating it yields CASSPGTSGTYEQYV.

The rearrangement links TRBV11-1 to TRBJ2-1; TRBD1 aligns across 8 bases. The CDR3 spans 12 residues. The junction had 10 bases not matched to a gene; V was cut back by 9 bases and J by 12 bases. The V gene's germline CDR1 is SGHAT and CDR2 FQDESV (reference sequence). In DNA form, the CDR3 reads TGTGCCAGTATGGACAGGGCCCATGGGCAGTTCTTC. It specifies CASMDRAHGQFF.

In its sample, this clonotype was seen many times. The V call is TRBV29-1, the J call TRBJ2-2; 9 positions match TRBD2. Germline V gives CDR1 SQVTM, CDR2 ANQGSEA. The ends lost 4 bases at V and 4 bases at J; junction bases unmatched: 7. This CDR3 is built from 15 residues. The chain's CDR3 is CSVGVAGVTTGELFF. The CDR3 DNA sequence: TGCAGCGTTGGGGTAGCGGGAGTAACCACCGGGGAGCTGTTTTTT.